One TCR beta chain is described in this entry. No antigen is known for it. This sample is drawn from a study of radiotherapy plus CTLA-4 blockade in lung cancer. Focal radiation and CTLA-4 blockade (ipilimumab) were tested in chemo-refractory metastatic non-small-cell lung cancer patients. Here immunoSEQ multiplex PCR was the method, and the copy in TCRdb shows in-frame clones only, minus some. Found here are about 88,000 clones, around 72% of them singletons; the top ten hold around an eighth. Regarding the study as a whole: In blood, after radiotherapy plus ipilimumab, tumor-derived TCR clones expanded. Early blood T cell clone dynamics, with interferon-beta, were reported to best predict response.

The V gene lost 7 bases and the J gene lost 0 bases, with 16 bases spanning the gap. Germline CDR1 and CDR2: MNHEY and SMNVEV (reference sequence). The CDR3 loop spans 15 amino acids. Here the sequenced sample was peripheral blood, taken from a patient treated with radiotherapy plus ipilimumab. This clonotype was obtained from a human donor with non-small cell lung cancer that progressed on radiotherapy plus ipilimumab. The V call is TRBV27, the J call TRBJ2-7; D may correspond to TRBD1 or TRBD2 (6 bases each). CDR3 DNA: TGTGCCAGCACCCGGGGGCAGGGAGACTCCTACGAGCAGTACTTC. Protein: CASTRGQGDSYEQYF.